The sequence of this TCR beta chain was determined in a study of T cells and copy number aberrations in small-cell lung cancer. Every patient either smoked or had heavy second-hand smoke exposure. Adjacent normal lung was taken at least 2 cm from tumor. The junction had 3 bases not matched to a gene; V was cut back by 4 bases and J by 5 bases. The CDR3 length is 14 residues. Germline V CDR1 and CDR2: SGHVS, FQNEAQ. With regard to this clone: Its antigen is unknown.

Study findings and constraints: Versus adjacent lung, tumor T-cell richness and clonality were lower; density nonsignificantly.

Here immunoSEQ multiplex PCR was the method, and the copy in TCRdb shows in-frame clones only, minus some. The table records around 9,600 clones, about 75% of them present only once. Material for sequencing was normal tissue next to the tumor. The rearrangement links TRBV7-8 to TRBJ2-2; 8 bases line up with TRBD2. This sequence was found in a man in his 60s with small cell lung cancer. DNA of the CDR3: TGTGCCAGCAGCTCTAGACTAGCGACCGGGGAGCTGTTTTTT. Protein product: CASSSRLATGELFF.